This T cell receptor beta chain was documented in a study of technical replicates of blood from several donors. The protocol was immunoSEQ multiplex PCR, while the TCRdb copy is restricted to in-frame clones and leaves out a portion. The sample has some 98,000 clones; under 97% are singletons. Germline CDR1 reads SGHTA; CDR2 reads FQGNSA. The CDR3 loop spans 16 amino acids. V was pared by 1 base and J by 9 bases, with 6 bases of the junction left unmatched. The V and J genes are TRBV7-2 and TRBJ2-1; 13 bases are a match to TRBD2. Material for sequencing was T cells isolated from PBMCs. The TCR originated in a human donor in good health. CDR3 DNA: TGTGCCAGCAGCTTAGAGGGACTAGCGGGAAGTAGTGAGCAGTTCTTC. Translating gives CASSLEGLAGSSEQFF.